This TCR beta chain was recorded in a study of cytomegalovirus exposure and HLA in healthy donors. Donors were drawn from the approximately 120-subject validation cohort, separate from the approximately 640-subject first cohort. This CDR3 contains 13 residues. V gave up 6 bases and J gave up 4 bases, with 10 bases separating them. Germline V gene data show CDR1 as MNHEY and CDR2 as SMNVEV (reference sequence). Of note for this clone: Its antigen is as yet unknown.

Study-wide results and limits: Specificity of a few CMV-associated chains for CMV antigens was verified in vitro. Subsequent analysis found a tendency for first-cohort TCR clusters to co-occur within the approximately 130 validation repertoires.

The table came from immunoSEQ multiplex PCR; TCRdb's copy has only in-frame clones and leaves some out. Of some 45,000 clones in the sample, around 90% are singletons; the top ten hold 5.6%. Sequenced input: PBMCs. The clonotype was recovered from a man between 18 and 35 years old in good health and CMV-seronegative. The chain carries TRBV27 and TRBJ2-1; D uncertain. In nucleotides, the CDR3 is TGTGCCAGCAGCCCCGGTTTGTACAATGAGCAGTTCTTC. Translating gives CASSPGLYNEQFF.